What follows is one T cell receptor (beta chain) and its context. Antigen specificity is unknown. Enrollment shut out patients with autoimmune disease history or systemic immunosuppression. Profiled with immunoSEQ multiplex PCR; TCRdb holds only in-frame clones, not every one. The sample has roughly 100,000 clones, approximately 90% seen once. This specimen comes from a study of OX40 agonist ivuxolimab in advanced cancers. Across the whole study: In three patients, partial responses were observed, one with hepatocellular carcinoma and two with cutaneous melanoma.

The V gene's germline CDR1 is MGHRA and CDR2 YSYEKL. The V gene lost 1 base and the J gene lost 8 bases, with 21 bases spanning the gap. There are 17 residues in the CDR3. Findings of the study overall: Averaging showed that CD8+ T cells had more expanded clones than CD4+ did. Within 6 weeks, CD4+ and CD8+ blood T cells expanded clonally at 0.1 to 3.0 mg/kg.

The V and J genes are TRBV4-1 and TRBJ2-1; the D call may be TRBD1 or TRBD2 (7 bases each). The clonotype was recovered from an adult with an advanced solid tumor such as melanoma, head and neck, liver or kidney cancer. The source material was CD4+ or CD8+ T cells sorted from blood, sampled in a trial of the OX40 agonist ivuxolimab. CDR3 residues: CASSQVGRAAGGDEQFF. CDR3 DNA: TGCGCCAGCAGCCAAGTTGGAAGGGCGGCAGGGGGGGATGAGCAGTTCTTC.